This record covers a single TCR beta chain. This entry belongs to a study of blood T cell repertoires in COVID-19. The overall study: T cells, B-cell-depleted T cells, or PBMCs supplied cDNA or gDNA.

Participants had their cohort set by participant-reported clinical history. J gave up 4 bases and V 5 bases, and 5 bases lay outside the gene matches. This CDR3 contains 15 residues. From germline, CDR1 is LGHDT and CDR2 YNNKEL (reference sequence). Here immunoSEQ multiplex PCR was the method, and the copy in TCRdb shows in-frame clones only, minus some. Of 250,000 to 300,000 clones in the sample, roughly 91% were seen once. Sequencing was done on a sample of PBMCs or T cells enriched from blood (not recorded which). This chain connects TRBV3-1 (or the pseudogene TRBV3-2) to TRBJ1-5, with 10 bases identical to TRBD1. This TCR was sampled from a man between 40 and 49 years old who had recovered from COVID-19. The CDR3 region is CASSLGTGENQPQHF. The CDR3 DNA sequence: TGTGCCAGCAGCTTAGGGACAGGGGAGAATCAGCCCCAGCATTTT.